The 17 T cell receptor beta chains below all came from one sample that was sequenced in a study of neurological immune-mediated disorders. TCRdb re-analysed the 5' RACE reads in MiXCR, keeping a single row per CDR3 protein. The sample shows 55,000 to 70,000 distinct CDR3 sequences, over 5% of them seen only once. Sequenced sample: PBMCs. These receptors came from a human donor with multiple sclerosis. The donor label of this sample is uncertain.

This clonotype has a count of ten or more. The chain couples TRBV7-8 to TRBJ2-1; 9 bases agree with TRBD2. The CDR3 covers 16 residues. Germline trimming cut 2 bases from V and 9 bases from J; bases unmatched to any gene: 11. The germline CDR1 and CDR2 sequences are SGHVS and FQNEAQ. In DNA, the CDR3 is TGTGCCAGCAGCTTATTCTGGGCGGGGGGGCCTGGTGAGCAGTTCTTC. Translating it yields CASSLFWAGGPGEQFF.

This clonotype appeared many times. The rearrangement links TRBV4-1 to TRBJ1-4; TRBD1 might be the D (6 bases). V shed 4 bases and J shed 3 bases, with 12 bases lying between them. Germline V gives CDR1 MGHRA, CDR2 YSYEKL. The CDR3 consists of 15 residues. CDR3 nucleotide sequence: TGCGCCAGCAGCCCGGCTAGGGGGGCTAATGAAAAACTGTTTTTT. It specifies CASSPARGANEKLFF.

There are many counts of this clonotype. The chain uses TRBV10-3 and TRBJ1-5; weak D call: TRBD1 (5 bases). The CDR3 length is 13 residues. V gave up 4 bases and J gave up 4 bases, with 8 bases separating them. CDR1 is ENHRY and CDR2 is SYGVKD in the germline V gene. DNA of the CDR3: TGTGCCATCAGTGGAGAGGGGAATCAGCCCCAGCATTTT. Translation: CAISGEGNQPQHF.

This clonotype was counted many times. The chain employs TRBV20-1 and TRBJ2-3; possible D gene TRBD2, 6 bases. Germline CDR1 DFQATT, CDR2 SNEGSKA (reference sequence). This CDR3 is built from 15 residues. Deletions cut 3 bases from V and 3 bases from J, with 16 bases between. The CDR3 nucleotides are TGCAGTGCTAGCCTAGGAGAAGGGAGGACAGATACGCAGTATTTT. This sequence encodes CSASLGEGRTDTQYF.

The sample holds many counts of this clonotype. The chain carries TRBV29-1 and TRBJ2-3; TRBD2 matches at 8 bases. The CDR3 contains 14 residues. Germline V gives CDR1 SQVTM, CDR2 ANQGSEA. Unmatched junction bases numbered 4, after V lost 3 bases and J lost 2 bases. CDR3 protein: CSVERGDTTDTQYF. The CDR3 DNA is TGCAGCGTTGAGCGGGGGGACACCACAGATACGCAGTATTTT.

Only a few counts were recorded for this clonotype. The chain recombines TRBV5-1 with TRBJ1-1; maybe TRBD1 (5 bases). The CDR3 totals 15 residues. Per the germline V gene, CDR1 is SGHRS and CDR2 is YFSETQ. V was pared by 0 bases and J by 3 bases, with 12 bases between. CDR3 loop: CASSLALGEYTEAFF. CDR3 DNA sequence: TGCGCCAGCAGCTTGGCCCTAGGGGAGTACACTGAAGCTTTCTTT.

The sample holds many counts of this clonotype. This sequence joins TRBV12-3 or TRBV12-4 and TRBJ2-1, with 12 bases lining up with TRBD2. The CDR3 covers 15 residues. V shed 5 bases, J shed 3 bases, and the junction held 2 bases outside the gene matches. As DNA, the CDR3 is TGTGCCAGCAGTCGGACTAGCGGGGACTACAATGAGCAGTTCTTC. As protein: CASSRTSGDYNEQFF.

This clonotype was seen at least ten times. J is TRBJ2-2 and V is TRBV6-6, with D possibly matching TRBD2 (5 bases). The germline CDR1 and CDR2 sequences are MNHNY and SVGAGI (reference sequence). V was trimmed by 8 bases and J by 7 bases, leaving 26 bases between them. This CDR3 spans 17 amino acids. The CDR3 reads CASLWFTWSGSDGELFF. DNA for the CDR3: TGTGCCAGCCTCTGGTTCACGTGGTCGGGGTCTGACGGGGAGCTGTTTTTT.

This clonotype was seen at least ten times. This rearrangement joins TRBV20-1 to TRBJ1-1; 8 positions match TRBD1. The V gene end was trimmed by 6 bases and the J gene end by 4 bases; junction bases not matched to a gene: 7. CDR1 DFQATT and CDR2 SNEGSKA come from the germline V gene (reference sequence). CDR3 length: 13 residues. As DNA, the CDR3 is TGCAGTGCCTTACTGGACAGGGCCACTGAAGCTTTCTTT. As protein: CSALLDRATEAFF.

The sample holds many counts of this clonotype. The rearrangement uses TRBV29-1 and TRBJ2-1; 7 bases map to TRBD1. V lost 6 bases to trimming and J lost 5 bases; unmatched junction nucleotides: 4. Germline V gene lookup returns CDR1 SQVTM and CDR2 ANQGSEA. This CDR3 is 12 amino acids long. CDR3 in DNA: TGCAGCGTAGGACAGGAGAACAATGAGCAGTTCTTC. It codes for CSVGQENNEQFF.

Many counts were recorded for this clonotype. J is TRBJ2-1 and V is TRBV2, with TRBD1 as a possible D gene (7 bases). V shed 3 bases and J shed 5 bases, with 11 bases lying between them. This CDR3 is built from 14 residues. Germline V CDR1 and CDR2: SNHLY, FYNNEI. The CDR3 is CASSESGGHNEQFF. For the CDR3, the DNA is TGTGCCAGCAGTGAGTCAGGGGGGCACAATGAGCAGTTCTTC.

This clonotype was found many times. CDR3 residues: CAWSSPGTSASWEQYF. The CDR3 coding sequence is TGTGCCTGGAGCTCCCCCGGGACTAGCGCTTCATGGGAGCAGTACTTC. The rearrangement uses TRBV30 and TRBJ2-7; 10 nucleotides agree with TRBD2. V lost 3 bases, J lost 7 bases, and 15 bases stayed unmatched. CDR3 length equals 16 residues. Germline CDR1 reads GTSNPN; CDR2 reads SVGIG (reference sequence).

This clonotype showed up many times. V gene TRBV6-6 combines with J gene TRBJ2-4; D gene ambiguous. Germline V lookup: CDR1 MNHNY, CDR2 SVGAGI (reference sequence). Trimming removed 5 bases from V and 2 bases from J, with 13 bases in between. There are 15 residues in the CDR3. The CDR3 coding sequence is TGTGCCAGCAGTCACCGGTCTCTACCCAAAAACATTCAGTACTTC. Protein: CASSHRSLPKNIQYF.

This clonotype was seen repeatedly, ten times or more. This chain joins TRBV11-3 and TRBJ2-5; D is possibly TRBD2 (6 bases). Per germline, CDR1 SGHNT and CDR2 YENEEA. Trimming took 3 bases from V and 1 from J, leaving 15 bases between them. The CDR3 length is 16 residues. CDR3 nucleotides: TGTGCCAGCAGCTTGGGACGGGGGACCCCCCAAGAGACCCAGTACTTC. Translating gives CASSLGRGTPQETQYF.

Many counts were recorded for this clonotype. The chain has TRBV10-3 and TRBJ2-3; D assignment may be TRBD1 or TRBD2 (5 bases each). This CDR3 region has 17 residues. V was shortened by 6 bases and J by 3 bases, with 22 bases between the two germline ends. Per the germline V gene, CDR1 is ENHRY and CDR2 is SYGVKD. The CDR3 spells CAISSRGIGLKTDTQYF. The CDR3 DNA reads TGTGCCATCAGCTCCCGGGGCATTGGGCTAAAAACAGATACGCAGTATTTT.

This clonotype was observed many times. J is TRBJ2-3 and V is TRBV9, with TRBD1 identical over 7 bases. Germline trimming cut 3 bases from V and 3 bases from J; bases unmatched to any gene: 7. This CDR3 contains 15 residues. Germline CDR1 and CDR2: SGDLS and YYNGEE. DNA of the CDR3: TGTGCCAGCAGCGCCACAGGGGTAGTTACAGATACGCAGTATTTT. Protein product: CASSATGVVTDTQYF.

This clonotype was seen at least ten times. The chain joins TRBV10-3 to TRBJ1-1, with 8 positions matching TRBD1. The germline CDR1 and CDR2 sequences are ENHRY and SYGVKD. V lost 2 bases and J lost 5; bases outside the gene matches: 4. CDR3 size: 14 residues. This CDR3 reads CAISERTGWTEAFF. Written as DNA, the CDR3 is TGTGCCATCAGTGAGAGGACAGGGTGGACTGAAGCTTTCTTT.